The 25 T cell receptor beta chains below come from one sample, sequenced in a study of T cells after yellow fever vaccination. TCRdb recomputed calls from the 5' RACE reads with MiXCR, one row per CDR3 protein. The profile shows hundreds of thousands of distinct CDR3 sequences, 18% of them singletons. The input for sequencing was PBMCs, taken before the yellow fever booster vaccination. These receptors all stem from a young man who received the YFV17D yellow fever vaccine.

The sample holds a few counts of this clonotype. The chain links TRBV9 to TRBJ1-6; D is unresolved. The CDR3 is 14 residues long. The V end lost 0 bases, the J end lost 7 bases, and 8 bases lay between the germline ends. Germline CDR1 reads SGDLS; CDR2 reads YYNGEE. DNA of the CDR3: TGTGCCAGCAGCGTAGCCGAGGTGAATTCACCCCTCCACTTT. Its protein is CASSVAEVNSPLHF.

The chain employs TRBV20-1 and TRBJ1-5; 7 nucleotides match TRBD1. CDR1 and CDR2 (germline): DFQATT, SNEGSKA (reference sequence). This CDR3 spans 13 amino acids. J was trimmed by 4 bases and V by 7 bases; bases with no gene match: 7. The CDR3 DNA is TGCAGTGGAGAGGGGGCAGCTAATCAGCCCCAGCATTTT. Protein: CSGEGAANQPQHF.

A few counts support this clonotype. CDR3 DNA sequence: TGTGCCAGCAGCCTCTGGGGGGAGCAGTACTTC. It translates to CASSLWGEQYF. The gene calls are TRBV7-2 and TRBJ2-7; D may be TRBD1 or TRBD2 (5 bases each). This CDR3 has 11 amino acids. V lost 5 bases to trimming and J lost 7 bases, with 9 bases between them. Germline V gene data show CDR1 as SGHTA and CDR2 as FQGNSA. Filled out from reference TRBV7-2 and TRBJ2-7, the complete variable domain reads GAGVSQSPSNKVTEKGKDVELRCDPISGHTALYWYRQSLGQGLEFLIYFQGNSAPDKSGLPSDRFSAERTGGSVSTLTIQRTQQEDSAVYLCASSLWGEQYFGPGTRLTVT.

The CDR3 protein is CASSLVHSPIEAFF. As DNA, the CDR3 is TGTGCCAGCAGCTTGGTTCACAGCCCTATTGAAGCTTTCTTT. The rearrangement uses TRBV5-6 and TRBJ1-1; no clear D gene. Germline V gene sequence: CDR1 SGHDT, CDR2 YYEEEE. V gave up 0 bases and J gave up 7 bases, with 13 bases separating them. The CDR3 is 14 amino acids.

The chain uses TRBV6-2 or TRBV6-3 and TRBJ2-7; D may correspond to TRBD1 or TRBD2 (6 bases each). Germline-derived CDR1 and CDR2 are MNHEY and SVGEGT. This CDR3 is built from 15 residues. Trimming took off 5 bases at V and 7 bases at J, with 21 bases between the two ends. The CDR3: CASSPTGGTRGEQYF. The CDR3 coding sequence is TGTGCCAGCAGTCCCACTGGCGGGACAAGAGGGGAGCAGTACTTC.

V is TRBV11-2 and J is TRBJ1-5; D is undetermined. V was pared by 3 bases and J by 4 bases, with 7 bases between. Per germline, CDR1 SGHAT and CDR2 FQNNGV. CDR3 size: 13 residues. Written as DNA, the CDR3 is TGTGCCAGCAGCTTGGGTCATAATCAGCCCCAGCATTTT. Translated: CASSLGHNQPQHF.

This clonotype turned up a few times. V is TRBV6-2 or TRBV6-3 and J is TRBJ2-5; 9 nucleotides align to TRBD1. There are 16 residues in the CDR3. V trimming: 6 bases; J trimming: 0 bases; junction bases outside the gene matches: 8. The germline gives CDR1 MNHEY, CDR2 SVGEGT. The DNA of the CDR3 is TGTGCCAGCAGCTTCACAGGGGGCCGGTACCAAGAGACCCAGTACTTC. As protein: CASSFTGGRYQETQYF.

A few counts support this clonotype. The chain links TRBV20-1 to TRBJ2-1; 7 bases are shared with TRBD1. Per germline, CDR1 DFQATT and CDR2 SNEGSKA (reference sequence). Germline trimming cut 3 bases from V and 8 bases from J; bases unmatched to any gene: 13. The CDR3 contains 15 residues. The CDR3, as DNA: TGCAGTGCTAGTGGCAGGGGGATTGGTACAGATGAGCAGTTCTTC. It is translated as CSASGRGIGTDEQFF.

This clonotype was observed a single time. This sequence joins TRBV7-9 and TRBJ2-3; D is perhaps TRBD1 or TRBD2 (5 bases each). This CDR3 has 14 residues. The V and J ends lost 3 bases and 4 bases respectively, with 11 bases between them. Germline CDR1 reads SEHNR; CDR2 reads FQNEAQ (reference sequence). Here the CDR3 DNA reads TGTGCCAGCAGCTTTGGGGGTCAACCAGATACGCAGTATTTT. Protein product: CASSFGGQPDTQYF.

This clonotype showed up just a few times. The CDR3 spells CASSPRQGTTDTQYF. CDR3 bases: TGTGCCAGCTCACCACGACAGGGGACCACAGATACGCAGTATTTT. V and J are TRBV18 and TRBJ2-3, with 8 bases aligning to TRBD1. Losses at the gene ends were 1 base for V and 2 bases for J; bases not matched to a gene: 2. The CDR3 is made up of 15 amino acids. Germline-derived CDR1 and CDR2 are KGHSH and LQKENI. Drawing the rest from reference TRBV18 and TRBJ2-3, the complete variable domain is NAGVMQNPRHLVRRRGQEARLRCSPMKGHSHVYWYRQLPEEGLKFMVYLQKENIIDESGMPKERFSAEFPKEGPSILRIQQVVRGDSAAYFCASSPRQGTTDTQYFGPGTRLTVL.

The table lists this clonotype with a few counts. This chain joins TRBV24-1 and TRBJ2-2; D is ambiguous. V shed 0 bases and J shed 2 bases, with 9 bases lying between them. Germline assignment: CDR1 KGHDR and CDR2 SFDVKD. The CDR3 has 16 residues. CDR3 amino acids: CATSDLPQDNTGELFF. CDR3 sequence (DNA): TGTGCCACCAGTGATTTGCCGCAGGATAACACCGGGGAGCTGTTTTTT.

This clonotype was observed a few times. CDR3 sequence: CASSQDSGHRTQETQYF. DNA for the CDR3: TGTGCCAGCAGCCAAGATTCGGGACACAGGACCCAAGAGACCCAGTACTTC. The chain couples TRBV4-2 to TRBJ2-5; possible D gene TRBD1, 6 bases. Germline assignment: CDR1 LGHNA and CDR2 YNFKEQ. V was cut by 0 bases and J by 1 base, with 15 bases left in between. The CDR3 loop spans 17 amino acids.

There are a few counts of this clonotype. The V gene is TRBV12-3 or TRBV12-4, the J gene TRBJ2-3, with D uncertain. The CDR3 spans 17 residues. Trimming pared 5 bases from V and 0 bases from J, leaving 18 bases between. CDR3 in DNA: TGTGCCAGCAGTCCTCTCTCCCCAGAGACTAGCACAGATACGCAGTATTTT. This sequence encodes CASSPLSPETSTDTQYF.

This clonotype was counted between two and nine times. The chain couples TRBV7-9 to TRBJ1-1, with D possibly matching TRBD1 (5 bases). V lost 5 bases and J 6 bases, leaving 10 bases between the germline ends. The CDR3 is 12 amino acids. Germline lookup yields CDR1 SEHNR and CDR2 FQNEAQ (reference sequence). The CDR3 DNA follows: TGTGCCAGCAGCCCCAGGGATTCTGAAGCTTTCTTT. Residues: CASSPRDSEAFF.

This clonotype was seen repeatedly, ten times or more. The CDR3 DNA is TGTGCCAGCAGCCCCGACGGGGGCACAGGGGACACTGAAGCTTTCTTT. Its translation: CASSPDGGTGDTEAFF. V usage is TRBV5-6 and J usage is TRBJ1-1; TRBD1 aligns across 7 bases. Unmatched junction bases numbered 12, after V lost 4 bases and J lost 3 bases. This CDR3 region has 16 residues. The germline gives CDR1 SGHDT, CDR2 YYEEEE.

This clonotype was recorded a few times. V is TRBV9 and J is TRBJ1-1; no clear D. The V gene's germline CDR1 is SGDLS and CDR2 YYNGEE. This CDR3 comprises 14 residues. Trimming removed 2 bases at V and 5 bases at J, with 13 bases between. CDR3 DNA sequence: TGTGCCAGCAGCGTCGACCCAAGCGGTACTGAAGCTTTCTTT. It encodes CASSVDPSGTEAFF.

This clonotype was seen only a few times. The chain has TRBV7-3 and TRBJ2-1; 11 nucleotides agree with TRBD1. V lost 5 bases to trimming and J lost 9 bases; unmatched junction nucleotides: 12. Germline CDR1 is SGHTA and CDR2 is FQGTGA. CDR3 length equals 16 residues. CDR3 residues: CASSLPSGGQGGEQFF. The CDR3 DNA follows: TGTGCCAGCAGCCTCCCGAGCGGGGGACAGGGGGGTGAGCAGTTCTTC.

The V gene is TRBV20-1, the J gene TRBJ2-5, with a possible D match to TRBD2 (6 bases). Deletions cut 6 bases from V and 2 bases from J, with 16 bases between. This CDR3 has 14 amino acids. The V gene's germline CDR1 is DFQATT and CDR2 SNEGSKA (reference sequence). The CDR3 region is CSARGGGVQETQYF. Written as DNA, the CDR3 is TGCAGTGCCCGGGGAGGAGGGGTACAAGAGACCCAGTACTTC.

Here the CDR3 reads CASSSGQHQETQYF. The CDR3 nucleotides are TGTGCCAGCAGCTCGGGACAGCATCAAGAGACCCAGTACTTC. The J gene is TRBJ2-5, the V gene TRBV7-3; 7 nucleotides align to TRBD1. With 4 bases clipped from V and 2 bases from J, the junction kept 4 bases outside the gene matches. Looked up from germline, CDR1 is SGHTA and CDR2 is FQGTGA. The CDR3 covers 14 residues. Drawing the rest from reference TRBV7-3 and TRBJ2-5, the complete variable domain is GAGVSQTPSNKVTEKGKYVELRCDPISGHTALYWYRQSLGQGPEFLIYFQGTGAADDSGLPNDRFFAVRPEGSVSTLKIQRTERGDSAVYLCASSSGQHQETQYFGPGTRLLVL.

The chain recombines TRBV6-2 or TRBV6-3 with TRBJ2-3; 8 nucleotides line up with TRBD2. Germline CDR1 reads MNHEY; CDR2 reads SVGEGT. V gave up 7 bases and J gave up 1 base; unmatched junction bases: 4. The CDR3 loop spans 14 amino acids. CDR3 sequence reads: CASTRAGGTDTQYF. DNA of the CDR3: TGTGCCAGCACCAGAGCGGGGGGCACAGATACGCAGTATTTT.

This chain links TRBV6-5 with TRBJ1-1; 8 positions match TRBD1. The CDR3 runs to 15 residues. With V trimmed by 4 bases and J by 0 bases, 4 bases remained unmatched. The germline CDR1 and CDR2 sequences are MNHEY and SVGAGI. The CDR3 is CASSWTGHMNTEAFF. DNA of the CDR3: TGTGCCAGCAGTTGGACAGGGCATATGAACACTGAAGCTTTCTTT.

The chain joins TRBV10-3 to TRBJ2-3; D not resolved. This CDR3 contains 11 residues. Germline V CDR1 and CDR2: ENHRY, SYGVKD. V lost 6 bases to trimming and J lost 5 bases, with 6 bases between them. This chain's CDR3 is CAIRVVDTQYF. The CDR3 bases are TGTGCCATCAGAGTTGTAGATACGCAGTATTTT.

This clonotype appeared a few times. The chain links TRBV7-9 to TRBJ1-2; D possibly corresponds to TRBD1 (6 bases). The germline CDR1 and CDR2 sequences are SEHNR and FQNEAQ (reference sequence). V dropped 3 bases and J dropped 6 bases, with 11 bases sitting between them. The CDR3 extends over 13 amino acids. The CDR3 sequence: CASSFRGEDGYTF. CDR3 bases: TGTGCCAGCAGCTTCAGGGGAGAAGATGGCTACACCTTC.

The gene calls are TRBV6-1 and TRBJ2-2; 7 positions match TRBD1. Trimming cost V 2 bases and J 5 bases; bases outside gene matches: 8. CDR3 length equals 16 residues. The germline CDR1 and CDR2 sequences are MNHNS and SASEGT. The CDR3 region is CASSERRAGGTGELFF. The CDR3 nucleotides read TGTGCCAGCAGTGAACGTCGGGCAGGGGGAACCGGGGAGCTGTTTTTT.

This clonotype was counted many times. The chain has TRBV7-3 and TRBJ2-3; 12 nucleotides align to TRBD2. The V gene end was trimmed by 4 bases and the J gene end by 4 bases; junction bases not matched to a gene: 0. This CDR3 spans 14 amino acids. Germline CDR1 reads SGHTA; CDR2 reads FQGTGA. CDR3 bases: TGTGCCAGCAGCTCTAGCGGGGGGGCAGATACGCAGTATTTT. As protein: CASSSSGGADTQYF.